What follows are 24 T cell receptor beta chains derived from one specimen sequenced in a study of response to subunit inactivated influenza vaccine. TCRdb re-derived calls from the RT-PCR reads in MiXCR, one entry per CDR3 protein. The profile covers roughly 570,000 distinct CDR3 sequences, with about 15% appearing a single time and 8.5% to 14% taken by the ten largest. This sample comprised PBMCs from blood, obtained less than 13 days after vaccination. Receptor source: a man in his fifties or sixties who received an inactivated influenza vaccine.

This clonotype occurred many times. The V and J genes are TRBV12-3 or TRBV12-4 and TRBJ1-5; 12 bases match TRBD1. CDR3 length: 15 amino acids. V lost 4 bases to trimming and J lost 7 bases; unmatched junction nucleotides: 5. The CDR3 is CASSWGQGARQPQHF. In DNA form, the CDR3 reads TGTGCCAGCAGTTGGGGACAGGGGGCGCGGCAGCCCCAGCATTTT.

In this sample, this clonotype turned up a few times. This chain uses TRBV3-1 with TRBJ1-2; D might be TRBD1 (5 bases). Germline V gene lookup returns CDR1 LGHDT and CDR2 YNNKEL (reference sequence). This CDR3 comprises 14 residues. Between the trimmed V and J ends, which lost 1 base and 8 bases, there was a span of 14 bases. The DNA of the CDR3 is TGTGCCAGCAGCCAAGGGTCAGGGCTAGGCGGCTACACCTTC. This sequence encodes CASSQGSGLGGYTF.

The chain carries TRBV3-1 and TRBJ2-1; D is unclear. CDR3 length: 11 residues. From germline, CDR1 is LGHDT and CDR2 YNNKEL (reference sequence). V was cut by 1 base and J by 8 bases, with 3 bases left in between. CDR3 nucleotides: TGTGCCAGCAGCCAAGGTCATGAGCAGTTCTTC. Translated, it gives CASSQGHEQFF.

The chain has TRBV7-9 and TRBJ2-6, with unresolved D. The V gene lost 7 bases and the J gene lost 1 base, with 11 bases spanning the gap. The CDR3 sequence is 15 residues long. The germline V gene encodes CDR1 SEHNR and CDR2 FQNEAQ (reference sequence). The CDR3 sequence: CASILGVSGANVLTF. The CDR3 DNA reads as TGTGCCAGCATCCTTGGGGTATCTGGGGCCAACGTCCTGACTTTC. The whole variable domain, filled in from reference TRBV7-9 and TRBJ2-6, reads DTGVSQNPRHKITKRGQNVTFRCDPISEHNRLYWYRQTLGQGPEFLTYFQNEAQLEKSRLLSDRFSAERPKGSFSTLEIQRTEQGDSAMYLCASILGVSGANVLTFGAGSRLTVL.

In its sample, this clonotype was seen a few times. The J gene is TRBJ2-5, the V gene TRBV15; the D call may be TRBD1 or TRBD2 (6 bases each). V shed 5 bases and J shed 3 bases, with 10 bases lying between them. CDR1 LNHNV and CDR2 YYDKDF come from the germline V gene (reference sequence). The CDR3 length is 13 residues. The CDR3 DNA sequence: TGTGCCACCAGCGGAGGGGGGAAAGAGACCCAGTACTTC. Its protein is CATSGGGKETQYF. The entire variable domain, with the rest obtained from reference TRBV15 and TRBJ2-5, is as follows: DAMVIQNPRYQVTQFGKPVTLSCSQTLNHNVMYWYQQKSSQAPKLLFHYYDKDFNNEADTPDNFQSRRPNTSFCFLDIRSPGLGDTAMYLCATSGGGKETQYFGPGTRLLVL.

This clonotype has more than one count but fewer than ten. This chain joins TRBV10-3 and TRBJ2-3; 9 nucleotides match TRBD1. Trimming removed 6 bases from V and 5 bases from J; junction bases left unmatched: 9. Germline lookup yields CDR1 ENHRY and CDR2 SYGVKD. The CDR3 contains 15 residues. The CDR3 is CAIRKDRGSVDTQYF. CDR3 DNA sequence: TGTGCCATCAGGAAAGACAGGGGGTCGGTAGATACGCAGTATTTT.

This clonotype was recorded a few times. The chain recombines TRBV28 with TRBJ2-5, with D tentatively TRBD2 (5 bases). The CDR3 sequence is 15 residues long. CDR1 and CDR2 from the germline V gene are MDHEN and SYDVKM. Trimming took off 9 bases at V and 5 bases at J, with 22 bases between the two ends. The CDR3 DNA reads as TGTGCCAGTTTGTACCGGGATAGTTCGTGGGAGACCCAGTACTTC. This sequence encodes CASLYRDSSWETQYF. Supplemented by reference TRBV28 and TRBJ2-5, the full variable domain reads DVKVTQSSRYLVKRTGEKVFLECVQDMDHENMFWYRQDPGLGLRLIYFSYDVKMKEKGDIPEGYSVSREKKERFSLILESASTNQTSMYLCASLYRDSSWETQYFGPGTRLLVL.

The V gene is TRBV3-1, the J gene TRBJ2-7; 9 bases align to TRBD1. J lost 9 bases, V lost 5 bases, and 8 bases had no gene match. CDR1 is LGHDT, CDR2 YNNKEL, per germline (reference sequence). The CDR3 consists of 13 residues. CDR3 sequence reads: CASSVDRGMPQYF. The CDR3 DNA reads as TGTGCCAGCAGCGTCGACAGGGGGATGCCGCAGTACTTC.

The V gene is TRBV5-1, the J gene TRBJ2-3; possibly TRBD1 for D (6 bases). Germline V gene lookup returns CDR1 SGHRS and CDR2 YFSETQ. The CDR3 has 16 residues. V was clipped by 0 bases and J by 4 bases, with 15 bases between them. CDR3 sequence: CASSLAGKAGADTQYF. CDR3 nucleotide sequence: TGCGCCAGCAGCTTGGCCGGGAAAGCAGGGGCAGATACGCAGTATTTT. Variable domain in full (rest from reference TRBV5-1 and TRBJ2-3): KAGVTQTPRYLIKTRGQQVTLSCSPISGHRSVSWYQQTPGQGLQFLFEYFSETQRNKGNFPGRFSGRQFSNSRSEMNVSTLELGDSALYLCASSLAGKAGADTQYFGPGTRLTVL.

The chain's CDR3 is CASSSLGGEGETQYF. CDR3 in DNA: TGTGCCAGCAGCTCCCTTGGAGGGGAGGGGGAGACCCAGTACTTC. The chain recombines TRBV7-9 with TRBJ2-5, with 7 bases matching TRBD2. This CDR3 is built from 15 residues. The junction had 10 bases not matched to a gene; V was cut back by 4 bases and J by 5 bases. From germline, CDR1 is SEHNR and CDR2 FQNEAQ (reference sequence).

CDR3 protein: CASSQGDRVATGELFF. The CDR3 coding sequence is TGTGCCAGCAGCCAAGGGGACAGGGTTGCGACCGGGGAGCTGTTTTTT. The V and J genes are TRBV3-1 and TRBJ2-2, with 9 bases identical to TRBD1. Germline assignment: CDR1 LGHDT and CDR2 YNNKEL (reference sequence). This CDR3 spans 16 amino acids. The V and J ends lost 1 base and 5 bases, in that order; junction bases with no gene match: 5.

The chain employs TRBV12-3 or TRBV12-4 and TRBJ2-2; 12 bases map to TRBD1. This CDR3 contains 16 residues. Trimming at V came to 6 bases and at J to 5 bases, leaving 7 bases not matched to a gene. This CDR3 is CASREGQGAWTGELFF. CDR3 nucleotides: TGTGCCAGCAGAGAGGGACAGGGGGCTTGGACCGGGGAGCTGTTTTTT.

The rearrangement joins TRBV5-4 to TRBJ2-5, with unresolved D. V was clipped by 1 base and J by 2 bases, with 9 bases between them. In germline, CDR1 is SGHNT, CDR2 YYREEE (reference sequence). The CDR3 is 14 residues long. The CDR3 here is CASSLRAAQETQYF. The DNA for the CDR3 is TGTGCCAGCAGCTTGAGGGCGGCACAAGAGACCCAGTACTTC.

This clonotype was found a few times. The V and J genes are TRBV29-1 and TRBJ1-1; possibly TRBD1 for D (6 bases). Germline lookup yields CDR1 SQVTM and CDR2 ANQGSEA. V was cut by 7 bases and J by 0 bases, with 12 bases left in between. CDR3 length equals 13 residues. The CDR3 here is CSAGTSLNTEAFF. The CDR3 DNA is TGCAGCGCGGGGACATCTCTGAACACTGAAGCTTTCTTT.

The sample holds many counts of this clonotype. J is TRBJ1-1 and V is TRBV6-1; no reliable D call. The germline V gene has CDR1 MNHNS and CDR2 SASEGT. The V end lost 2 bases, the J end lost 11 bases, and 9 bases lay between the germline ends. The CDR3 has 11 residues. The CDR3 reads CASSEKMRAFF. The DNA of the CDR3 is TGTGCCAGCAGTGAAAAGATGAGGGCTTTCTTT.

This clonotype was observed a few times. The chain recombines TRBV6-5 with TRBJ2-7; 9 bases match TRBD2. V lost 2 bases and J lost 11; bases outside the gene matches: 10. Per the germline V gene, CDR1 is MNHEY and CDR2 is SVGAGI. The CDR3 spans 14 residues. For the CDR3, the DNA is TGTGCCAGCAGTTACGGCGGTAGCGGGAGCCCCGAGTACTTC. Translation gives CASSYGGSGSPEYF.

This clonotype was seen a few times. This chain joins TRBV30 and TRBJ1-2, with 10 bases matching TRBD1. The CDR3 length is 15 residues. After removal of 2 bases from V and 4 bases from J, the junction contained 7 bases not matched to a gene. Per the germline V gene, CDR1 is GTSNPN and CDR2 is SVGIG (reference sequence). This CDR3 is CAWSTQDRGGYGYTF. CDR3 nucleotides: TGTGCCTGGAGTACCCAGGACAGGGGGGGCTATGGCTACACCTTC.

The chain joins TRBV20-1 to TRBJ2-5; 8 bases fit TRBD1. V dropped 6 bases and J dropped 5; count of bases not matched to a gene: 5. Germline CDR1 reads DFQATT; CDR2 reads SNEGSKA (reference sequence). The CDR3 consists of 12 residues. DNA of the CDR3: TGCAGTGCCGTCGACAGGGGTGAGACCCAGTACTTC. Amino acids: CSAVDRGETQYF.

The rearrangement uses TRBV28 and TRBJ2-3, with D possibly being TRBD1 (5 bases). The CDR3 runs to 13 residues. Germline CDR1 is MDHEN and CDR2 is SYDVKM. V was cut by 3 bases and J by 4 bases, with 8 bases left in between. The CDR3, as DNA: TGTGCCAGCAGTTTTCCAGGGCCAGATACGCAGTATTTT. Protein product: CASSFPGPDTQYF.

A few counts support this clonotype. The CDR3 nucleotides are TGTGCCAGCATGTCGGCAGGAGCTAACTATGGCTACACCTTC. Translated: CASMSAGANYGYTF. The chain couples TRBV6-5 to TRBJ1-2, with D unclear. Trimming shortened V by 7 bases and J by 0 bases, and 12 bases separated the two germline ends. The V gene's germline CDR1 is MNHEY and CDR2 SVGAGI. This CDR3 is 14 amino acids long.

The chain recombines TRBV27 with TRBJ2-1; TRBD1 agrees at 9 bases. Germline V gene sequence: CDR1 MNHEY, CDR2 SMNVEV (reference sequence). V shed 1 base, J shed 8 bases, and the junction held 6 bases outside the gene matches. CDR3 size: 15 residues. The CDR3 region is CASSLWGQGTHEQFF. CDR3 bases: TGTGCCAGCAGTTTATGGGGACAGGGAACACATGAGCAGTTCTTC.

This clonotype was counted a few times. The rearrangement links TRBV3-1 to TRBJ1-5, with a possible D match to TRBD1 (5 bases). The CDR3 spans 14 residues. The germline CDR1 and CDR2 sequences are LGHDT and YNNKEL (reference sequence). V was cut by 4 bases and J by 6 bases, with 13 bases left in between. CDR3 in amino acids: CASSRGKGTQPQHF. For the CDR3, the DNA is TGTGCCAGCAGCCGGGGGAAGGGGACTCAGCCCCAGCATTTT.

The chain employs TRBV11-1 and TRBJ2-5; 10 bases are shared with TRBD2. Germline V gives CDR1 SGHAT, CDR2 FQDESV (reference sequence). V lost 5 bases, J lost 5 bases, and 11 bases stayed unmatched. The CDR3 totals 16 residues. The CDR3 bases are TGTGCCAGCAGCCCTCGTGTAGCGGGGGGTTGGGAGACCCAGTACTTC. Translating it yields CASSPRVAGGWETQYF.

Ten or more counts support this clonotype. This CDR3 reads CASSYSPGNQPQHF. CDR3 nucleotide sequence: TGTGCCAGCAGTTACTCTCCCGGGAATCAGCCCCAGCATTTT. The V call is TRBV6-5, the J call TRBJ1-5; no clear D. The CDR3 covers 14 residues. Germline V gene sequence: CDR1 MNHEY, CDR2 SVGAGI. V lost 0 bases and J 4 bases, leaving 7 bases between the germline ends.